The 12 T cell receptor beta chains below all came from one sample that was sequenced in a study of blood T cells in healthy people across ages. Sample-barcoded 5' priming and a J-beta primer mix drove a second PCR of roughly 7 to 11 cycles. TCRdb analysed the 5' RACE reads with MiXCR anew, one entry per CDR3 protein. The data contain about 1.4 million distinct CDR3 sequences, roughly 64% of them singletons. The specimen sequenced was blood. The receptors here all came from a young man in good health.

This clonotype was observed a few times. The chain recombines TRBV15 with TRBJ2-4, with a weak D call TRBD2 (5 bases). The J call may be wrong; the DNA end is better matched by TRBJ2-7. The CDR3 contains 15 residues. The germline V gene encodes CDR1 LNHNV and CDR2 YYDKDF (reference sequence). Written as DNA, the CDR3 is TGTGCCACCAGCAGAGATCGCGGACCGGGGTCCGAGCAGTACTTC. This translates into CATSRDRGPGSEQYF.

This clonotype showed up just a few times. V gene TRBV20-1 combines with J gene TRBJ2-7, with 8 positions matching TRBD2. J lost 5 bases, V lost 3 bases, and 6 bases had no gene match. The CDR3 loop spans 13 amino acids. Germline CDR1 is DFQATT and CDR2 is SNEGSKA (reference sequence). CDR3 residues: CSASTGTSDEQYF. The CDR3 DNA sequence: TGCAGTGCTAGCACCGGGACTAGTGACGAGCAGTACTTC.

This clonotype was observed a handful of times. This chain uses TRBV6-2 or TRBV6-3 with TRBJ2-7, with D perhaps matching TRBD1 (5 bases). This CDR3 is 15 amino acids long. Germline CDR1 is MNHEY and CDR2 is SVGEGT. The V gene lost 6 bases and the J gene lost 3 bases, with 18 bases spanning the gap. The CDR3 sequence: CASRKSRDLDYEQYF. The CDR3, as DNA: TGTGCCAGCAGAAAAAGCAGGGATTTGGACTACGAGCAGTACTTC.

J is TRBJ2-7 and V is TRBV3-1; 14 bases fit TRBD2. Trimming took 8 bases from V and 2 from J; bases not matched to a gene: 8. The CDR3 consists of 16 residues. Germline lookup yields CDR1 LGHDT and CDR2 YNNKEL (reference sequence). The CDR3 nucleotides are TGTGCCAGCGGGACTAGCGGGAGTGTTAGAGCCTACGAGCAGTACTTC. Translation gives CASGTSGSVRAYEQYF.

This clonotype was found once. The V gene is TRBV7-9, the J gene TRBJ1-2; D might be TRBD1 (5 bases). The germline V gene encodes CDR1 SEHNR and CDR2 FQNEAQ (reference sequence). The V gene lost 5 bases and the J gene lost 6 bases, with 13 bases spanning the gap. The CDR3 length is 13 residues. The CDR3 nucleotides read TGTGCCAGCAGCGCTGGAGGGGTAAATGGCTACACCTTC. Translated: CASSAGGVNGYTF.

The chain recombines TRBV12-3 or TRBV12-4 with TRBJ2-7; TRBD2 agrees at 10 bases. Unmatched junction bases numbered 7, after V lost 5 bases and J lost 3 bases. The length of the CDR3 is 15 residues. The CDR3 loop is CASSNVAGGHYEQYF. The CDR3 DNA reads as TGTGCCAGCAGTAACGTAGCGGGGGGCCACTACGAGCAGTACTTC.

V is TRBV5-5 and J is TRBJ2-4; D possibly uses TRBD1 or TRBD2 (5 bases each). Germline CDR1 reads SGHKS; CDR2 reads YYEKEE (reference sequence). The CDR3 totals 14 residues. Deletions cut 4 bases from V and 2 bases from J, with 10 bases between. The CDR3 DNA reads TGTGCCAGCAGCATCCGGGACCCCAAAAACATTCAGTACTTC. It specifies CASSIRDPKNIQYF.

This chain links TRBV6-5 with TRBJ1-2; TRBD1 is a possible D gene (6 bases). The V gene's germline CDR1 is MNHEY and CDR2 SVGAGI. Trimming stripped 5 bases from V and 4 bases from J, with 17 bases between. The CDR3 is 15 amino acids. CDR3: CASSEYRQDPYGYTF. The CDR3 region has the DNA TGTGCCAGCAGTGAATACCGACAGGACCCCTATGGCTACACCTTC.

V is TRBV4-1 and J is TRBJ1-6, with 8 bases identical to TRBD1. CDR3 size: 18 residues. In germline, CDR1 is MGHRA, CDR2 YSYEKL. The ends lost 1 base at V and 9 bases at J; junction bases unmatched: 14. The CDR3 here is CASSQVVSGTGLGSPLHF. In nucleotides, the CDR3 is TGCGCCAGCAGCCAAGTTGTCTCTGGGACAGGTTTGGGTTCACCCCTCCACTTT.

This clonotype has just a few counts. This sequence joins TRBV29-1 and TRBJ2-1; 7 nucleotides line up with TRBD1. The germline gives CDR1 SQVTM, CDR2 ANQGSEA. With V trimmed by 8 bases and J by 5 bases, 12 bases remained unmatched. CDR3 length: 14 amino acids. Here the CDR3 reads CSTTPRDRHNEQFF. The CDR3 DNA reads TGCAGCACCACCCCTCGGGACAGACACAATGAGCAGTTCTTC.

The gene calls are TRBV20-1 and TRBJ2-3; 7 bases are shared with TRBD2. CDR3 length: 14 amino acids. V was clipped by 5 bases and J by 5 bases; unmatched bases: 10. The germline V gene has CDR1 DFQATT and CDR2 SNEGSKA (reference sequence). CDR3 nucleotides: TGCAGTGCTGGGCGGGGCGGGAGTTTAGATACGCAGTATTTT. Translated: CSAGRGGSLDTQYF.

This clonotype was seen only a few times. The chain combines TRBV25-1 with TRBJ2-1; D possibly uses TRBD1 or TRBD2 (5 bases each). Trimming shortened V by 0 bases and J by 13 bases, and 10 bases separated the two germline ends. This CDR3 is 12 amino acids long. The germline CDR1 and CDR2 sequences are MGHDK and SYGVNS. CDR3 nucleotides: TGTGCCAGCAGTGAATATAGGGACGGCCAGTTCTTC. It codes for CASSEYRDGQFF.